The 25 T cell receptor beta chains below all came from one sample that was sequenced in a study of shared clonotypes between healthy human individuals. Using immunoSEQ multiplex PCR, the repertoire was profiled, and TCRdb retains in-frame clones only, with some absent. Of more than 2,000,000 clones listed, approximately 90% are singletons. The sample consisted of naive CD4+ T cells sorted from blood. The sample's subset: CD45RA+ positively selected. The receptor set was obtained from a man younger than 35 in good health.

The rearrangement links TRBV6-6 to TRBJ1-5; tentative D call: TRBD1 (6 bases). The germline V gene encodes CDR1 MNHNY and CDR2 SVGAGI (reference sequence). Trimming took off 7 bases at V and 3 bases at J, with 10 bases between the two ends. CDR3 length equals 13 residues. The CDR3 nucleotides read TGTGCCAGCACCGGGGGCCCCAATCAGCCCCAGCATTTT. Translated: CASTGGPNQPQHF.

The V call is TRBV28, the J call TRBJ1-5; D is ambiguous. V was trimmed by 0 bases and J by 1 base, leaving 13 bases between them. Germline V CDR1 and CDR2: MDHEN, SYDVKM. The CDR3 consists of 17 residues. The CDR3 spells CASSLWVLRESNQPQHF. The CDR3 DNA is TGTGCCAGCAGTTTATGGGTGTTGAGGGAGAGCAATCAGCCCCAGCATTTT. Full variable domain (outside the CDR3, taken from reference TRBV28 and TRBJ1-5): DVKVTQSSRYLVKRTGEKVFLECVQDMDHENMFWYRQDPGLGLRLIYFSYDVKMKEKGDIPEGYSVSREKKERFSLILESASTNQTSMYLCASSLWVLRESNQPQHFGDGTRLSIL.

The CDR3: CASTPQPGTGTGELFF. In nucleotides, the CDR3 is TGTGCCAGCACTCCCCAACCCGGGACCGGCACCGGGGAGCTGTTTTTT. V usage is TRBV6-4 and J usage is TRBJ2-2; D tentatively fits TRBD1 or TRBD2 (5 bases each). The CDR3 spans 16 residues. CDR1 is MRHNA, CDR2 SNTAGT, per germline. The V and J ends lost 7 bases and 4 bases respectively, with 19 bases between them.

The V gene is TRBV19, the J gene TRBJ2-1; maybe TRBD1 (6 bases). V lost 3 bases and J lost 5, with 14 bases in between. The CDR3 totals 15 residues. Germline CDR1 reads LNHDA; CDR2 reads SQIVND (reference sequence). CDR3 residues: CASSIGGNRHNEQFF. The DNA of the CDR3 is TGTGCCAGTAGTATTGGGGGCAACCGCCACAATGAGCAGTTCTTC.

The CDR3 loop is CASSYAPGGGETQYF. In DNA, the CDR3 is TGTGCCAGCAGTTACGCGCCAGGGGGCGGAGAGACCCAGTACTTC. The V call is TRBV6-5, the J call TRBJ2-5, with 8 bases matching TRBD1. CDR1 is MNHEY and CDR2 is SVGAGI in the germline V gene. With V trimmed by 2 bases and J by 4 bases, 6 bases remained unmatched. The CDR3 contains 15 residues.

The chain uses TRBV9 and TRBJ2-3, with 7 bases identical to TRBD1. Trimming cost V 4 bases and J 0 bases; bases outside gene matches: 5. The CDR3 is made up of 15 amino acids. Germline CDR1 reads SGDLS; CDR2 reads YYNGEE. This chain's CDR3 is CASSKWDSSTDTQYF. CDR3 in DNA: TGTGCCAGCAGCAAATGGGACAGCAGCACAGATACGCAGTATTTT.

To note about this clone: This same CDR3 is encoded by further DNA sequences in the sample. The chain joins TRBV6-1 to TRBJ2-1; no firm D call. The CDR3 loop spans 12 amino acids. The V gene's germline CDR1 is MNHNS and CDR2 SASEGT. Between the trimmed V and J ends, which lost 4 bases and 1 base, there was a span of 2 bases. CDR3 sequence: CASSGSYNEQFF. The CDR3 region has the DNA TGTGCCAGCAGTGGTTCCTACAATGAGCAGTTCTTC.

This chain connects TRBV5-1 to TRBJ2-5; D might be TRBD1 or TRBD2, each matching 5 bases. The closer fit of TRBJ2-7 to the DNA end suggests the J call may be wrong. This CDR3 is built from 14 residues. CDR1 SGHRS and CDR2 YFSETQ come from the germline V gene. The CDR3 protein is CASSLGRKSYEQYF. The CDR3 DNA follows: TGCGCCAGCAGCCTGGGACGGAAATCCTACGAGCAGTACTTC.

The chain combines TRBV6-6 with TRBJ2-2, with D perhaps TRBD2 (5 bases). CDR3 size: 15 residues. V shed 2 bases and J shed 3 bases, with 10 bases lying between them. Looked up from germline, CDR1 is MNHNY and CDR2 is SVGAGI (reference sequence). The CDR3 DNA reads TGTGCCAGCAGTTACCTCCCAGCGGACACCGGGGAGCTGTTTTTT. It translates to CASSYLPADTGELFF.

V gene TRBV5-4 combines with J gene TRBJ2-1; TRBD2 agrees at 15 bases. The CDR3 is 17 amino acids. Germline lookup yields CDR1 SGHNT and CDR2 YYREEE (reference sequence). Trimming at V came to 0 bases and at J to 7 bases, leaving 5 bases not matched to a gene. The CDR3 coding sequence is TGTGCCAGCAGCTTGGTATCCGGACTAGCGGGAGGGAATGAGCAGTTCTTC. Encoded protein: CASSLVSGLAGGNEQFF.

Remarks on this clone: The sample contains more than one DNA sequence encoding this CDR3. This rearrangement joins TRBV18 to TRBJ2-2, with D possibly being TRBD1 (5 bases). CDR3 length: 14 residues. Germline V gives CDR1 KGHSH, CDR2 LQKENI. V lost 2 bases to trimming and J lost 4 bases, with 8 bases between them. The CDR3 coding sequence is TGTGCCAGCTCACCATACCAGGGCACCGGGGAGCTGTTTTTT. As protein: CASSPYQGTGELFF.

This clone has a single count. Other nucleotide sequences from this sample produce the same CDR3. The rearrangement joins TRBV5-1 to TRBJ2-3; 10 bases align to TRBD2. Germline V CDR1 and CDR2: SGHRS, YFSETQ. Trimming took 3 bases from V and 4 from J; bases not matched to a gene: 5. This CDR3 is built from 15 residues. The CDR3 protein is CASSSLAGVADTQYF. CDR3 sequence (DNA): TGCGCCAGCAGCTCCCTAGCGGGAGTCGCAGATACGCAGTATTTT.

The rearrangement links TRBV5-4 to TRBJ2-3; a weak D match, TRBD2 (6 bases). CDR3 size: 15 residues. V lost 4 bases to trimming and J lost 2 bases, with 14 bases between them. CDR1 and CDR2 from the germline V gene are SGHNT and YYREEE (reference sequence). Written as DNA, the CDR3 is TGTGCCAGCAGCCCGGCGGCGGGGTACACAGATACGCAGTATTTT. This gives the protein CASSPAAGYTDTQYF.

The V call is TRBV14, the J call TRBJ2-3; D might be TRBD1 or TRBD2, each matching 5 bases. The CDR3 is 13 residues long. CDR1 and CDR2 from the germline V gene are SGHDN and FVKESK. V lost 3 bases and J 6 bases, leaving 10 bases between the germline ends. The CDR3 region has the DNA TGTGCCAGCAGCCAGGGACCCTCGGATACGCAGTATTTT. The encoded protein is CASSQGPSDTQYF.

CDR3 nucleotide sequence: TGCGCCAGCAGCGAACCCGGGAGGTCCGGCAATGAGCAGTTCTTC. Amino acids: CASSEPGRSGNEQFF. This sequence joins TRBV5-1 and TRBJ2-1; 7 bases fit TRBD2. The V segment lost 4 bases and the J segment 6 bases; nucleotides outside the gene matches: 10. This CDR3 region has 15 residues. Germline CDR1 reads SGHRS; CDR2 reads YFSETQ. Looking up the rest from reference TRBV5-1 and TRBJ2-1 gives the full variable domain: KAGVTQTPRYLIKTRGQQVTLSCSPISGHRSVSWYQQTPGQGLQFLFEYFSETQRNKGNFPGRFSGRQFSNSRSEMNVSTLELGDSALYLCASSEPGRSGNEQFFGPGTRLTVL.

The rearrangement uses TRBV18 and TRBJ2-1; D ambiguous. The ends were cut back, 0 bases at V and 13 bases at J, with 10 bases in the middle. Germline V gene lookup returns CDR1 KGHSH and CDR2 LQKENI. This CDR3 comprises 12 residues. The chain's CDR3 is CASSPPVATQFF. In DNA form, the CDR3 reads TGTGCCAGCTCACCACCAGTCGCGACTCAGTTCTTC.

The rearrangement joins TRBV18 to TRBJ1-2, with D possibly being TRBD1 (6 bases). This CDR3 comprises 13 residues. Germline CDR1 is KGHSH and CDR2 is LQKENI. V lost 2 bases to trimming and J lost 5 bases, with 9 bases between them. CDR3 sequence: CASSPGGWYGYTF. CDR3 DNA sequence: TGTGCCAGCTCACCAGGGGGCTGGTATGGCTACACCTTC.

This chain joins TRBV5-1 and TRBJ2-7; tentatively, D is TRBD1 or TRBD2 (5 bases each). The CDR3 is 15 residues long. Deletions cut 0 bases from V and 2 bases from J, with 12 bases between. Germline V gene lookup returns CDR1 SGHRS and CDR2 YFSETQ. CDR3: CASSLAPGSTYEQYF. The DNA for the CDR3 is TGCGCCAGCAGCTTGGCCCCAGGGAGCACCTACGAGCAGTACTTC.

The genes are TRBV9 and TRBJ1-4; 7 bases agree with TRBD1. CDR1 and CDR2 from the germline V gene are SGDLS and YYNGEE. Trimming at V came to 5 bases and at J to 8 bases, leaving 18 bases not matched to a gene. The CDR3 has 17 amino acids. CDR3 nucleotides: TGTGCCAGCAGTCGTACAGGGGAGATATCCCGGGGCGAAAAACTGTTTTTT. Residues: CASSRTGEISRGEKLFF.

This chain joins TRBV19 and TRBJ1-6; the D gene is possibly TRBD1 (5 bases). The germline gives CDR1 LNHDA, CDR2 SQIVND (reference sequence). Trimming stripped 4 bases from V and 0 bases from J, with 10 bases between. The CDR3 covers 16 residues. Written as DNA, the CDR3 is TGTGCCAGTAGTAGGGACGACAGCTCCTATAATTCACCCCTCCACTTT. Translation gives CASSRDDSSYNSPLHF.

The V and J genes are TRBV6-5 and TRBJ1-2, with 8 bases aligning to TRBD1. The CDR3 loop spans 15 amino acids. Looked up from germline, CDR1 is MNHEY and CDR2 is SVGAGI. Trimming cost V 5 bases and J 4 bases; bases outside gene matches: 9. The CDR3 region is CASSLTDRGSYGYTF. The CDR3, as DNA: TGTGCCAGCAGTCTGACAGACAGGGGATCCTATGGCTACACCTTC.

This rearrangement joins TRBV6-1 to TRBJ1-5, with D possibly being TRBD1 (6 bases). Deletions cut 2 bases from V and 3 bases from J, with 14 bases between. From germline, CDR1 is MNHNS and CDR2 SASEGT. The CDR3 is 16 residues long. The CDR3, as DNA: TGTGCCAGCAGTGAACTAGGACAGTTCCCCAATCAGCCCCAGCATTTT. Translated, it gives CASSELGQFPNQPQHF.

The V gene is TRBV6-5, the J gene TRBJ1-2, with 9 bases fitting TRBD1. The CDR3 sequence is 13 residues long. From germline, CDR1 is MNHEY and CDR2 SVGAGI. The V and J ends lost 5 bases and 6 bases, in that order; junction bases with no gene match: 4. CDR3 region: CASSQQGANGYTF. CDR3 bases: TGTGCCAGCAGTCAACAGGGGGCGAATGGCTACACCTTC.

The chain uses TRBV6-5 and TRBJ2-2, with 8 bases aligning to TRBD1. V gave up 5 bases and J gave up 6 bases; unmatched junction bases: 5. The CDR3 has 14 amino acids. Per the germline V gene, CDR1 is MNHEY and CDR2 is SVGAGI. The CDR3 region is CASSKLQGAGELFF. The CDR3 bases are TGTGCCAGCAGTAAGCTACAGGGGGCCGGGGAGCTGTTTTTT.

The J gene is TRBJ2-2, the V gene TRBV19, with 11 bases fitting TRBD1. CDR1 and CDR2 (germline): LNHDA, SQIVND (reference sequence). V lost 7 bases, J lost 5 bases, and 3 bases stayed unmatched. CDR3 length: 14 residues. CDR3 bases: TGTGCCAGTAAGGGACAGGGGGAGACCGGGGAGCTGTTTTTT. It translates to CASKGQGETGELFF.